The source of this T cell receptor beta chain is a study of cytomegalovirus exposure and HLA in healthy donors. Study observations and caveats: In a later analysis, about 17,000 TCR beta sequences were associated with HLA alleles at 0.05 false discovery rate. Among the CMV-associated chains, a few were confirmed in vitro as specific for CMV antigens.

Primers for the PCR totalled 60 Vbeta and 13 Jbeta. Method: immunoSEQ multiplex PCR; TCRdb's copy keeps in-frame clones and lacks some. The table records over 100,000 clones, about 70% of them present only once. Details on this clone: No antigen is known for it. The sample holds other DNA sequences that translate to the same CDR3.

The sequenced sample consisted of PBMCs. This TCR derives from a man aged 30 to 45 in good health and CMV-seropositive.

The CDR3 is CASGTGGRLHGYTF. The CDR3 DNA follows: TGTGCCAGCGGGACAGGGGGCCGGTTGCATGGCTACACCTTC. The chain joins TRBV27 to TRBJ1-2, with 12 bases aligning to TRBD1. The CDR3 runs 14 residues. Trimming removed 8 bases from V and 6 bases from J; junction bases left unmatched: 7. Germline V gives CDR1 MNHEY, CDR2 SMNVEV (reference sequence).